The subject of this entry is one T cell receptor beta chain. Its cognate antigen is unknown. The sample originates from a study of cytomegalovirus exposure and HLA in healthy donors. Points from the study as a whole: As confirmed in vitro, three CMV-associated chains were specific for CMV antigens. Most of the CMV-associated TCR beta chains (in a later analysis) appeared to be HLA-restricted. In a later analysis, a missense DCLRE1C variant was linked to TCR beta V- and J-gene trimming.

Germline V CDR1 and CDR2: SGHRS, YFSETQ. The trim removed 0 bases at V and 6 bases at J, leaving 6 bases unmatched. This CDR3 is built from 15 residues. The PCR ran on 60 Vbeta and 13 Jbeta primers. The data were produced by immunoSEQ multiplex PCR, yet TCRdb's version contains in-frame clones alone and is incomplete. In the table there are 200,000 or so clones, about 72% of which are singletons. This sequence was found in a male donor in good health and CMV-seronegative. Sequencing used PBMCs. The genes are TRBV5-1 and TRBJ2-1; 7 nucleotides align to TRBD2. The CDR3 region has the DNA TGCGCCAGCAGCTTGGGACTAGCACGGGGCAATGAGCAGTTCTTC. As protein: CASSLGLARGNEQFF.